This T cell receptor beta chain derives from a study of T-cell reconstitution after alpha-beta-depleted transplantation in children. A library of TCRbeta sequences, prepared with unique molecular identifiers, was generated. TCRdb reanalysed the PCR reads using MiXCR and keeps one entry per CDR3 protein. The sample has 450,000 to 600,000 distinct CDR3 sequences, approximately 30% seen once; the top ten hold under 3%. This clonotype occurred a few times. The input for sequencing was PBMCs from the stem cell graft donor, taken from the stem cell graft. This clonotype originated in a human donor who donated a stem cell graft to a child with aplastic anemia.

Here the CDR3 reads CATSRDQGADNYGYTF. DNA for the CDR3: TGTGCCACCAGCAGAGATCAGGGGGCCGATAACTATGGCTACACCTTC. This chain connects TRBV15 to TRBJ1-2; 8 nucleotides agree with TRBD1. V was pared by 0 bases and J by 1 base, with 4 bases of the junction left unmatched. Germline V CDR1 and CDR2: LNHNV, YYDKDF (reference sequence). This CDR3 has 16 amino acids.